The 26 T cell receptor beta chains in this list originate from one sample, sequenced in a study of blood T cell repertoires in COVID-19. Repertoires were generated with immunoSEQ multiplex PCR, while TCRdb's copy carries only in-frame clones and drops some. This sample has some 86,000 clones, with approximately 80% found just once. The specimen sequenced was peripheral blood. The receptors stem from a woman at least 80 years old with active or convalescent COVID-19.

The rearrangement joins TRBV2 to TRBJ2-2; D unresolved. V dropped 1 base and J dropped 4 bases, with 10 bases sitting between them. Germline V CDR1 and CDR2: SNHLY, FYNNEI. The CDR3 is 15 amino acids. The CDR3 DNA sequence: TGTGCCAGCAGTGAAGACCAGGCAGGCACCGGGGAGCTGTTTTTT. The encoded protein is CASSEDQAGTGELFF.

This chain links TRBV11-2 with TRBJ2-2, with 8 bases lining up with TRBD2. V shed 0 bases, J shed 6 bases, and the junction held 6 bases outside the gene matches. The CDR3 contains 16 residues. Germline assignment: CDR1 SGHAT and CDR2 FQNNGV. The CDR3 region has the DNA TGTGCCAGCAGCTTAGATTGGCGGGAGGTCGCCGGGGAGCTGTTTTTT. Amino acids: CASSLDWREVAGELFF.

This chain links TRBV19 with TRBJ2-7; TRBD2 agrees at 11 bases. With 9 bases clipped from V and 3 bases from J, the junction kept 4 bases outside the gene matches. The CDR3 sequence is 13 residues long. Germline V gene lookup returns CDR1 LNHDA and CDR2 SQIVND (reference sequence). CDR3 loop: CASRGLADYEQYF. The CDR3 coding sequence is TGTGCCAGCAGGGGACTAGCGGACTACGAGCAGTACTTC.

This chain connects TRBV4-2 to TRBJ2-7, with TRBD2 as a possible D gene (6 bases). This CDR3 is 12 amino acids long. The germline V gene encodes CDR1 LGHNA and CDR2 YNFKEQ. V lost 5 bases, J lost 6 bases, and 11 bases lay in between. The CDR3 reads CASSERGAEQYF. The CDR3 nucleotides read TGTGCCAGCAGCGAACGCGGGGCCGAGCAGTACTTC.

CDR3 nucleotides: TGTGCCAGCAGCAAAACGACACACCGAAGGGAGAGCTCTGGAAACACCATATATTTT. It encodes CASSKTTHRRESSGNTIYF. The rearrangement uses TRBV21-1 and TRBJ1-3. TRBV21-1 represents a pseudogene. CDR3 size: 19 residues.

The chain joins TRBV5-4 to TRBJ1-1; TRBD1 might be the D (6 bases). The V gene's germline CDR1 is SGHNT and CDR2 YYREEE (reference sequence). V was pared by 4 bases and J by 6 bases, with 10 bases between. This CDR3 region has 12 residues. CDR3 DNA: TGTGCCAGCAGCCAAGGACAGTCTGAAGCTTTCTTT. Protein sequence: CASSQGQSEAFF.

The chain is built from TRBV19 and TRBJ2-7, with TRBD2 identical over 8 bases. With 4 bases clipped from V and 6 bases from J, the junction kept 8 bases outside the gene matches. Looked up from germline, CDR1 is LNHDA and CDR2 is SQIVND (reference sequence). The CDR3 consists of 14 residues. CDR3 in amino acids: CASSNSAGDFEQYF. CDR3 coding DNA: TGTGCCAGTAGTAACTCAGCGGGGGACTTCGAGCAGTACTTC.

The chain carries TRBV20-1 and TRBJ2-1; TRBD2 aligns across 16 bases. The CDR3 loop spans 14 amino acids. Germline-derived CDR1 and CDR2 are DFQATT and SNEGSKA (reference sequence). Trimming at V came to 3 bases and at J to 10 bases, leaving 3 bases not matched to a gene. CDR3 sequence: CSASRGLAGGEQFF. As DNA, the CDR3 is TGCAGTGCTAGTAGGGGACTAGCGGGAGGGGAGCAGTTCTTC.

This chain uses TRBV28 with TRBJ2-7, with D tentatively TRBD2 (6 bases). The CDR3 sequence is 15 residues long. CDR1 is MDHEN, CDR2 SYDVKM, per germline. Trimming left V 3 bases short and J 5 bases short, with 17 bases between. The CDR3 here is CASSFWKAGGHEQYF. The CDR3, as DNA: TGTGCCAGCAGTTTCTGGAAAGCGGGCGGCCACGAGCAGTACTTC.

This clone occurred a few times. The chain joins TRBV5-1 to TRBJ1-5, with 8 bases matching TRBD1. The CDR3 is made up of 13 amino acids. Trimming at V came to 5 bases and at J to 7 bases, leaving 5 bases not matched to a gene. CDR1 and CDR2 (germline): SGHRS, YFSETQ. CDR3 coding DNA: TGCGCCAGCAGGACAGGGGCAGGGCAGCCCCAGCATTTT. It translates to CASRTGAGQPQHF.

The chain links TRBV4-3 to TRBJ2-1; 8 bases are shared with TRBD1. CDR1 LGHNA and CDR2 YSLEER come from the germline V gene. The CDR3 covers 14 residues. J gave up 6 bases and V 4 bases, and 5 bases lay outside the gene matches. The CDR3 bases are TGCGCCAGCAGCCTCTGGACAGGGCCCAATGAGCAGTTCTTC. It specifies CASSLWTGPNEQFF.

J is TRBJ2-7 and V is TRBV6-2 or TRBV6-3; 12 nucleotides align to TRBD1. The CDR3 sequence is 19 residues long. The V and J ends lost 4 bases and 0 bases, in that order; junction bases with no gene match: 13. Germline CDR1 MNHEY, CDR2 SVGEGT. CDR3 DNA sequence: TGTGCCAGCAGTTTTGGGGCGGGACAGGGGGCTTTAGCCTCCTACGAGCAGTACTTC. Translation gives CASSFGAGQGALASYEQYF.

The chain carries TRBV10-2 and TRBJ2-3, with 11 bases identical to TRBD1. J gave up 4 bases and V 4 bases, and 7 bases lay outside the gene matches. The CDR3 covers 16 residues. Germline V gene sequence: CDR1 WSHSY, CDR2 SAAADI. The CDR3 is CASSGGRTGGADTQYF. CDR3 DNA: TGCGCCAGCAGTGGGGGGCGGACAGGGGGCGCAGATACGCAGTATTTT.

CDR3 nucleotides: TGTGCCAGCACCCCGTCGACCCGGGGGGATGCTTTCTTT. As protein: CASTPSTRGDAFF. V gene TRBV28 combines with J gene TRBJ1-1; a weak D match, TRBD1 (5 bases). With 7 bases removed from V and 11 bases from J, the gap between germline ends came to 20 bases. The CDR3 sequence is 13 residues long. CDR1 is MDHEN and CDR2 is SYDVKM in the germline V gene.

The chain links TRBV7-8 to TRBJ2-3, with D unclear. CDR3 size: 15 residues. The germline V gene encodes CDR1 SGHVS and CDR2 FQNEAQ. Trimming took 7 bases from V and 3 from J, leaving 17 bases between them. CDR3 in DNA: TGTGCCAGCACCCCCCGCCCGGGTGGAACAGATACGCAGTATTTT. Amino acids: CASTPRPGGTDTQYF.

This clone was observed a handful of times. This chain connects TRBV27 to TRBJ1-6; D is perhaps TRBD1 (6 bases). Germline V gives CDR1 MNHEY, CDR2 SMNVEV (reference sequence). There are 14 residues in the CDR3. The V end was cut by 6 bases, the J end by 7 bases, with 13 bases between. CDR3 bases: TGTGCCAGCAGCTCGGACAGAAAGAATTCACCCCTCCACTTT. Its protein is CASSSDRKNSPLHF.

The rearrangement joins TRBV6-2 or TRBV6-3 to TRBJ2-3, with D possibly being TRBD2 (6 bases). The ends were cut back, 2 bases at V and 6 bases at J, with 21 bases in the middle. CDR3 length: 17 amino acids. Germline CDR1 and CDR2: MNHEY and SVGEGT. CDR3 nucleotides: TGTGCCAGCAGTTACACACCGGGACTTGCGCCAGGGGATACGCAGTATTTT. Protein: CASSYTPGLAPGDTQYF.

The V call is TRBV7-2, the J call TRBJ2-7; tentatively, D is TRBD2 (5 bases). The CDR3 runs 15 residues. Germline V gives CDR1 SGHTA, CDR2 FQGNSA. The germline V and J ends were trimmed by 5 bases and 3 bases, with 17 bases remaining between them. CDR3 sequence (DNA): TGTGCCAGCAGCACATCTAGCTTGGGGTTCTACGAGCAGTACTTC. This gives the protein CASSTSSLGFYEQYF.

The gene calls are TRBV9 and TRBJ2-3; 9 nucleotides match TRBD1. This CDR3 is built from 16 residues. Unmatched junction bases numbered 6, after V lost 0 bases and J lost 4 bases. Germline CDR1 reads SGDLS; CDR2 reads YYNGEE. This CDR3 reads CASSVAGQGLPDTQYF. The CDR3 region has the DNA TGTGCCAGCAGCGTAGCAGGACAGGGGCTTCCAGATACGCAGTATTTT. The full variable domain, in which reference TRBV9 and TRBJ2-3 provide the parts outside the CDR3, is DSGVTQTPKHLITATGQRVTLRCSPRSGDLSVYWYQQSLDQGLQFLIQYYNGEERAKGNILERFSAQQFPDLHSELNLSSLELGDSALYFCASSVAGQGLPDTQYFGPGTRLTVL.

The chain uses TRBV6-6 and TRBJ2-7, with D unclear. CDR3 length: 14 residues. The V end was cut by 0 bases, the J end by 3 bases, with 9 bases between. Germline CDR1 reads MNHNY; CDR2 reads SVGAGI (reference sequence). The CDR3 nucleotides are TGTGCCAGCAGTTACTCCGCGGAGAGCTACGAGCAGTACTTC. It is translated as CASSYSAESYEQYF.

The chain links TRBV5-6 to TRBJ2-7; the D gene is possibly TRBD2 (6 bases). The length of the CDR3 is 13 residues. V was trimmed by 6 bases and J by 4 bases, leaving 14 bases between them. Per the germline V gene, CDR1 is SGHDT and CDR2 is YYEEEE. CDR3 amino acids: CASTIAGNYEQYF. The CDR3 region has the DNA TGTGCCAGCACCATTGCGGGGAATTACGAGCAGTACTTC.

The rearrangement links TRBV5-1 to TRBJ2-1; 10 positions match TRBD1. The CDR3 contains 14 residues. Germline assignment: CDR1 SGHRS and CDR2 YFSETQ. The junction had 5 bases not matched to a gene; V was cut back by 4 bases and J by 7 bases. The DNA for the CDR3 is TGCGCCAGCAGCCTAGGACAGGGGGTGAATGAGCAGTTCTTC. Its protein is CASSLGQGVNEQFF.

The chain combines TRBV27 with TRBJ1-1, with D possibly TRBD1 on 6 matching bases. The CDR3 covers 15 residues. The germline CDR1 and CDR2 sequences are MNHEY and SMNVEV (reference sequence). Trimming shortened V by 6 bases and J by 5 bases, and 19 bases separated the two germline ends. The CDR3 nucleotides are TGTGCCAGCAGCCTCCGTAGAGGGACAAATACTGAAGCTTTCTTT. Amino acid sequence: CASSLRRGTNTEAFF.

The chain has TRBV6-2 or TRBV6-3 and TRBJ1-1; 10 nucleotides align to TRBD1. This CDR3 is built from 16 residues. The germline V gene encodes CDR1 MNHEY and CDR2 SVGEGT. Trimming removed 6 bases from V and 3 bases from J; junction bases left unmatched: 10. CDR3 bases: TGTGCCAGCAGCACCCAGACAGGGGGCGCAGACACTGAAGCTTTCTTT. Amino acid sequence: CASSTQTGGADTEAFF.

The V and J genes are TRBV30 and TRBJ2-7, with 9 bases identical to TRBD1. The CDR3 sequence is 15 residues long. Germline CDR1 GTSNPN, CDR2 SVGIG (reference sequence). V lost 0 bases, J lost 5 bases, and 8 bases stayed unmatched. DNA of the CDR3: TGTGCCTGGAGTGTCCCTTGGACAGGGGCCCACGAGCAGTACTTC. Protein product: CAWSVPWTGAHEQYF.

The chain is built from TRBV7-9 and TRBJ2-7; 10 positions match TRBD1. V lost 3 bases and J lost 5; bases outside the gene matches: 7. The germline V gene has CDR1 SEHNR and CDR2 FQNEAQ (reference sequence). This CDR3 is built from 15 residues. The CDR3 here is CASSFRQGALDEQYF. DNA of the CDR3: TGTGCCAGCAGCTTTAGACAGGGGGCTCTGGACGAGCAGTACTTC.